This is a list of T cell receptor beta chains from one sample in a study of T cell responses to AZD1222 COVID-19 vaccine. Only in-frame clones appear in the TCRdb table, and some are missing; sequencing was by immunoSEQ multiplex PCR. The sample carries about 59,000 clones, around 84% recorded once. Sequenced material: peripheral blood, taken on day 0 of AZD1222 vaccination. Receptors originate from an adult in good health. Each CDR3 is given with its conserved first and last residue. D genes are given only for firm matches. Only some rows state a clone size, as once, few, many or a class for expanded clones.

>.|TRBJ2-3|TRBV5-6|.
CASSLQSRDSGTDTQYF
TGTGCCAGCAGCTTACAATCCCGGGATTCAGGTACAGATACGCAGTATTTT
>.|TRBJ1-2|TRBV18|.
CASSTRVEGGYTF
TGTGCCAGCTCAACCAGGGTGGAGGGCGGCTACACCTTC
>TRBD1|TRBJ2-1|TRBV29-1|.
CSAPGQGGGNEQFF
TGCAGCGCTCCCGGACAGGGGGGGGGCAATGAGCAGTTCTTC
>TRBD1|TRBJ1-1|TRBV10-3|.
CAISVAGGDTEAFF
TGTGCCATCAGTGTTGCAGGGGGTGACACTGAAGCTTTCTTT
>.|TRBJ1-2|TRBV5-1|.
CASSRDGTNYGYTF
TGCGCCAGCAGCCGGGACGGAACTAACTATGGCTACACCTTC
>TRBD1|TRBJ1-2|TRBV5-4|.
CASSFIGQGYHYGYTF
TGTGCCAGCAGCTTTATTGGACAGGGTTATCATTATGGCTACACCTTC
>.|TRBJ2-7|TRBV29-1|.
CSVEDRVNAVGYQYF
TGCAGCGTTGAAGATCGTGTCAATGCCGTTGGCTACCAGTACTTC
>.|TRBJ2-3|TRBV13|.
CASGGGTDTQYF
TGTGCCAGCGGTGGGGGTACAGATACGCAGTATTTT
>TRBD1|TRBJ2-1|TRBV12-5|.
CASVTGGYNEQFF
TGTGCTAGTGTTACAGGGGGCTACAATGAGCAGTTCTTC
>TRBD1|TRBJ2-3|TRBV18|once
CASSAGGPGTASTDTQYF
TGTGCCAGCTCAGCAGGAGGTCCCGGGACAGCTAGCACAGATACGCAGTATTTT
>TRBD1|TRBJ1-2|TRBV5-8|.
CASSSGTAYGYTF
TGTGCCAGCAGCTCCGGGACAGCCTATGGCTACACCTTC
>.|TRBJ1-1|TRBV25-1|.
CASSKGGSAFF
TGTGCCAGCAGTAAGGGGGGCTCTGCTTTCTTT
>TRBD2|TRBJ2-5|TRBV28|once
CASSLRVSGGAWETQYF
TGTGCCAGCAGTTTACGAGTTAGCGGGGGGGCCTGGGAGACCCAGTACTTC
>.|TRBJ2-3|TRBV13|.
CASSLMGGGTDTQYF
TGTGCCAGCAGCTTAATGGGCGGGGGCACAGATACGCAGTATTTT
>.|TRBJ1-6|TRBV4-3|.
CASSQDSRGARNSPLHF
TGCGCCAGCAGCCAAGATTCGCGGGGGGCCAGGAATTCACCCCTCCACTTT
>TRBD1|TRBJ2-1|TRBV6-6|.
CATRTGGDNEQFF
TGTGCCACCCGGACAGGGGGGGACAATGAGCAGTTCTTC
>.|TRBJ2-1|TRBV6-2/TRBV6-3|.
CASSRTPPDSPGDEQFF
TGTGCCAGCAGCCGAACCCCCCCCGACAGCCCAGGCGATGAGCAGTTCTTC
>.|TRBJ1-1|TRBV6-5|once
CASSPAALDTEAFF
TGTGCCAGCAGCCCCGCAGCCCTCGACACTGAAGCTTTCTTT
>TRBD1|TRBJ2-1|TRBV5-1|.
CASSLEQGVRNEQFF
TGCGCCAGCAGCTTGGAACAGGGGGTGAGGAATGAGCAGTTCTTC
>TRBD1|TRBJ1-1|TRBV7-9|.
CASSPLSGGTEAFF
TGTGCCAGCAGTCCCTTATCAGGGGGCACTGAAGCTTTCTTT
>.|TRBJ2-1|TRBV10-3|.
CAISDPPGAPGGEQFF
TGTGCCATCAGTGATCCCCCGGGAGCTCCCGGGGGTGAGCAGTTCTTC
>.|TRBJ1-5|TRBV2|.
CASSEWAGNNQPQHF
TGTGCCAGCAGTGAATGGGCGGGGAACAATCAGCCCCAGCATTTT
>.|TRBJ1-5|TRBV4-1|.
CASSQRIPDQPQHF
TGCGCCAGCAGCCAAAGGATTCCAGATCAGCCCCAGCATTTT
>.|TRBJ2-1|TRBV30|.
CAWEIRGAEQFF
TGTGCCTGGGAGATAAGGGGCGCTGAGCAGTTCTTC
>TRBD1|TRBJ1-2|TRBV2|.
CASGPGQGKDYGYTF
TGTGCCAGCGGCCCGGGACAGGGTAAAGACTATGGCTACACCTTC
>TRBD2|TRBJ2-5|TRBV2|.
CASTTSGRETQYF
TGTGCCAGCACTACTAGCGGGAGAGAGACCCAGTACTTC
>.|TRBJ2-2|TRBV19|.
CASSGFSTGELFF
TGTGCCAGCTCGGGGTTTTCCACCGGGGAGCTGTTTTTT
>.|TRBJ2-2|TRBV4-3|.
CASSQETMMGNTGELFF
TGCGCCAGCAGCCAAGAGACTATGATGGGGAACACCGGGGAGCTGTTTTTT
>TRBD2|TRBJ2-1|TRBV13|.
CASSFERDSYNEQFF
TGTGCCAGCAGCTTTGAGCGGGACTCCTACAATGAGCAGTTCTTC
>TRBD1|TRBJ1-5|TRBV28|.
CASSPGTGRVVPNQPQHF
TGTGCCAGCAGTCCTGGGACAGGGCGGGTGGTTCCTAATCAGCCCCAGCATTTT
>.|TRBJ2-1|TRBV4-3|.
CASSQSMGLNEQFF
TGCGCCAGCAGCCAGTCCATGGGGTTGAATGAGCAGTTCTTC
>TRBD1|TRBJ2-2|TRBV27|.
CASRTGAAGELFF
TGTGCCAGCAGGACAGGGGCGGCCGGGGAGCTGTTTTTT
>.|TRBJ1-2|TRBV25-1|.
CASSVKEAYGYTF
TGTGCCAGCAGTGTAAAGGAGGCCTATGGCTACACCTTC
>.|TRBJ2-5|TRBV19|.
CASSIDLGYETQYF
TGTGCCAGTAGTATAGATCTAGGGTACGAGACCCAGTACTTC
>TRBD1|TRBJ1-4|TRBV6-5|.
CASKNPGGEEKLFF
TGTGCCAGTAAAAACCCAGGGGGCGAGGAAAAACTGTTTTTT
>TRBD1|TRBJ2-5|TRBV28|.
CASSFAGGRETQYF
TGTGCCAGCAGTTTTGCAGGGGGAAGAGAGACCCAGTACTTC
>.|TRBJ2-5|TRBV7-2|.
CASSLGQMATQYF
TGTGCCAGCAGCTTAGGACAAATGGCGACCCAGTACTTC
>TRBD1|TRBJ1-2|TRBV28|.
CASNIQGANYGYTF
TGTGCCAGCAACATACAGGGGGCTAACTATGGCTACACCTTC
>TRBD1|TRBJ2-1|TRBV7-2|.
CASSLEGQGYNEQFF
TGTGCCAGCAGCTTAGAAGGACAGGGATACAATGAGCAGTTCTTC
>.|TRBJ1-1|TRBV6-2/TRBV6-3|.
CASSLWSLREGPNTEAFF
TGTGCCAGCAGCCTTTGGAGCCTTCGGGAGGGGCCGAACACTGAAGCTTTCTTT
>.|TRBJ2-5|TRBV2|.
CASIEGAGDETQYF
TGTGCCAGCATTGAAGGGGCGGGTGACGAGACCCAGTACTTC
>TRBD1|TRBJ2-1|TRBV19|.
CASSITGGNEQFF
TGTGCCAGTAGTATTACAGGGGGCAATGAGCAGTTCTTC
>.|TRBJ2-7|TRBV12-3/TRBV12-4|.
CASTRNQDYEQYF
TGTGCCAGCACCCGGAACCAAGACTACGAGCAGTACTTC
>.|TRBJ1-5|TRBV27|.
CVSSFLRHQPQHF
TGTGTCAGCAGTTTCCTACGCCATCAGCCCCAGCATTTT
>TRBD2|TRBJ2-3|TRBV3-1/TRBV3-2|.
CASSQVLAGGSDTQYF
TGTGCCAGCAGCCAAGTCCTAGCGGGGGGGTCAGATACGCAGTATTTT